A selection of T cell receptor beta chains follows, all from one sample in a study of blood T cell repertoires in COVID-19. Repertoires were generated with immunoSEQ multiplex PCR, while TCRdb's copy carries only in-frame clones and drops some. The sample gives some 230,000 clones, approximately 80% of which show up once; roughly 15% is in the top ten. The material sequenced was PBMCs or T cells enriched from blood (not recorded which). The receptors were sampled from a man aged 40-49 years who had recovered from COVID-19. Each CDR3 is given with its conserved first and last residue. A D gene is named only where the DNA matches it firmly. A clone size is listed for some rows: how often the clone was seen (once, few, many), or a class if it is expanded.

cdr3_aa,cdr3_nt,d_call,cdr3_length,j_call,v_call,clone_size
CASSYSGQGPYEQYF,TGTGCCAGCAGTTACTCTGGACAGGGTCCCTACGAGCAGTACTTC,TRBD1,15,TRBJ2-7,TRBV6-6,once
CASSLRSRNTEAFF,TGTGCCAGCAGCTTAAGATCGAGGAACACTGAAGCTTTCTTT,.,14,TRBJ1-1,TRBV5-8,few
CARAQENTEAFF,TGTGCCAGGGCCCAGGAGAACACTGAAGCTTTCTTT,.,12,TRBJ1-1,TRBV6-5,.
CASSLGSPYTDTQYF,TGTGCCAGCAGCTTAGGCTCCCCTTACACAGATACGCAGTATTTT,.,15,TRBJ2-3,TRBV7-3,.
CASSAGYTGSPSYGYTF,TGCGCCAGCAGCGCCGGGTACACCGGAAGTCCCAGCTATGGCTACACCTTC,.,17,TRBJ1-2,TRBV5-1,.
CASSLSLAEYTDTQYF,TGTGCCAGCAGTTTATCACTAGCGGAGTACACAGATACGCAGTATTTT,TRBD2,16,TRBJ2-3,TRBV27,.
CASSQTFRDSRTDTQYF,TGTGCCAGCAGCCAAACATTCCGGGACAGCCGCACAGATACGCAGTATTTT,TRBD1,17,TRBJ2-3,TRBV4-2,.
CATSRDSGLGNQPQHF,TGTGCCACCAGCAGAGACTCAGGCTTGGGCAATCAGCCCCAGCATTTT,.,16,TRBJ1-5,TRBV15,.
CATSAGGVPIQPQHF,TGTGCCACCAGTGCCGGAGGAGTCCCTATCCAGCCCCAGCATTTT,.,15,TRBJ1-5,TRBV24-1,once
CASSPSRDRAGELFF,TGTGCCAGTAGTCCGTCCCGGGACAGGGCCGGGGAGCTGTTTTTT,TRBD1,15,TRBJ2-2,TRBV19,.
CASSIQGAYNEQFF,TGTGCCAGTAGTATACAGGGGGCCTACAATGAGCAGTTCTTC,TRBD1,14,TRBJ2-1,TRBV19,.
CASSSGGNTDTQYF,TGTGCCAGCAGTTCTGGCGGGAACACAGATACGCAGTATTTT,.,14,TRBJ2-3,TRBV28,once
CAISPTGNTEAFF,TGTGCCATCAGCCCCACAGGGAACACTGAAGCTTTCTTT,.,13,TRBJ1-1,TRBV10-3,.
CASSGDTNYGYTF,TGTGCCAGCAGCGGTGACACTAACTATGGCTACACCTTC,.,13,TRBJ1-2,TRBV2,.
CASSTGSNTEAFF,TGTGCCAGCAGTACAGGGTCCAACACTGAAGCTTTCTTT,.,13,TRBJ1-1,TRBV9,.
CASSTTGGFSEAFF,TGTGCCAGCAGCACCACAGGGGGTTTCTCTGAAGCTTTCTTT,TRBD1,14,TRBJ1-1,TRBV7-3,.
CASNRDRGSDEQFF,TGTGCCAGCAACCGGGACAGGGGGTCCGATGAGCAGTTCTTC,TRBD1,14,TRBJ2-1,TRBV2,once
CASMQGASPLHF,TGTGCCAGCATGCAGGGTGCCTCACCCCTCCACTTT,.,12,TRBJ1-6,TRBV2,.
CASSRGLIYEQYF,TGTGCCAGCAGCCGCGGTTTGATCTACGAGCAGTACTTC,.,13,TRBJ2-7,TRBV7-8,few
CASVREVGADTQYF,TGTGCCAGCGTCAGGGAGGTCGGTGCAGATACGCAGTATTTT,.,14,TRBJ2-3,TRBV9,.
CSVDGGLRGGDYGYTF,TGCAGCGTTGACGGGGGGCTGCGAGGAGGCGACTATGGCTACACCTTC,.,16,TRBJ1-2,TRBV29-1,.
CASSVDRGGTEAFF,TGTGCCAGCAGCGTAGACAGGGGTGGCACTGAAGCTTTCTTT,TRBD1,14,TRBJ1-1,TRBV7-2,.
CASSPIGGAAYNEQFF,TGTGCCAGCTCACCCATCGGGGGAGCGGCCTACAATGAGCAGTTCTTC,.,16,TRBJ2-1,TRBV18,few
CASSPQGAYLGYTF,TGTGCCAGCAGCCCACAGGGGGCGTATCTTGGCTACACCTTC,TRBD1,14,TRBJ1-2,TRBV3-1/TRBV3-2,.
CASSTSGTAEKLFF,TGTGCCAGCAGCACGTCCGGGACAGCCGAAAAACTGTTTTTT,TRBD1,14,TRBJ1-4,TRBV28,.
CASSRYRDRRSGANEKLFF,TGTGCCAGCAGCCGATACCGGGACAGGAGGAGTGGTGCTAATGAAAAACTGTTTTTT,TRBD1,19,TRBJ1-4,TRBV3-1/TRBV3-2,.
CASSWSGAKNIQYF,TGTGCCAGCAGTTGGTCCGGGGCCAAAAACATTCAGTACTTC,.,14,TRBJ2-4,TRBV2,once
CATTPGNNQPQHF,TGTGCCACTACCCCGGGGAACAATCAGCCCCAGCATTTT,.,13,TRBJ1-5,TRBV2,.